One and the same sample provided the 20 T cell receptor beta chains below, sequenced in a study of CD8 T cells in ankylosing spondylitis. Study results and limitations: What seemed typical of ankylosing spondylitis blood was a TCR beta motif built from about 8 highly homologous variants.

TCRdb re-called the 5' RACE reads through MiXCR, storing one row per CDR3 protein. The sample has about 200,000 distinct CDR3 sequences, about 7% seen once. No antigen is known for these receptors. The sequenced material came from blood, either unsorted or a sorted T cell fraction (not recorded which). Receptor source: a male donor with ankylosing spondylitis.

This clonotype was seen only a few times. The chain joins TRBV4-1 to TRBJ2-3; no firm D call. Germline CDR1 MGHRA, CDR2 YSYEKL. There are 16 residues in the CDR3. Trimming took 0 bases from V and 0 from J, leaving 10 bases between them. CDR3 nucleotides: TGCGCCAGCAGCCAAGATGAGGTCTCTAGCACAGATACGCAGTATTTT. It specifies CASSQDEVSSTDTQYF.

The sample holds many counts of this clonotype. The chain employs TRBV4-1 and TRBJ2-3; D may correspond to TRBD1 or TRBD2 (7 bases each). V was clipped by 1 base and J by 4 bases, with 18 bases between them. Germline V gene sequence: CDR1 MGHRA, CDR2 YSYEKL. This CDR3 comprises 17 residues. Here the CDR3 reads CASSQVRGGEGSDTQYF. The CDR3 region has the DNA TGCGCCAGCAGCCAAGTCAGGGGGGGAGAGGGCTCAGATACGCAGTATTTT.

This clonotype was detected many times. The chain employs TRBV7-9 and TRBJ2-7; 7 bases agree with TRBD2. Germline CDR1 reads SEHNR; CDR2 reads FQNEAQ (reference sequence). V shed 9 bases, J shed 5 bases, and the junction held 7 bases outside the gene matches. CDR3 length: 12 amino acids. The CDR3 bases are TGTGCCAGTCAGGGAGGGTGGCACGAGCAGTACTTC. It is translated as CASQGGWHEQYF.

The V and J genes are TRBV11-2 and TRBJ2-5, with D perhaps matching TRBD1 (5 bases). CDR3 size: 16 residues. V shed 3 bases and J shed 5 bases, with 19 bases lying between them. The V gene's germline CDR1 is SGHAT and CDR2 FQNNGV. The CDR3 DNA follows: TGTGCCAGCAGCTTTGATATGCCAGGGCCAGAGGAGACCCAGTACTTC. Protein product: CASSFDMPGPEETQYF.

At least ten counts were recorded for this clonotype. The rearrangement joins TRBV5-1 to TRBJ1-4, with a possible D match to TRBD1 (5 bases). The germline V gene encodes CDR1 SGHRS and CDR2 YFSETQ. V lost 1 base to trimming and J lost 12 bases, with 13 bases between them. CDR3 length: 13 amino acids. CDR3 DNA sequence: TGCGCCAGCAGCTTGAGTCAGGGACTTGAACTGTTTTTT. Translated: CASSLSQGLELFF.

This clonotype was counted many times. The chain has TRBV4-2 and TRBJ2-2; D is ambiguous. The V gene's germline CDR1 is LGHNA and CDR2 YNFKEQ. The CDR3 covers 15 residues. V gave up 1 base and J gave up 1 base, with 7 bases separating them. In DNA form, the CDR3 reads TGTGCCAGCAGCCAAGTAACCGGGAACACCGGGGAGCTGTTTTTT. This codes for CASSQVTGNTGELFF.

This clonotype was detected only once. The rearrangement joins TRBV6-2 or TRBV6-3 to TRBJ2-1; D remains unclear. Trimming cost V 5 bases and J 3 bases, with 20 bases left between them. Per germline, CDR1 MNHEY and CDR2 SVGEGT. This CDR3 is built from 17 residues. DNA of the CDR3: TGTGCCAGCAGTCCGTCCCTCCTAGAAATTATCTACAATGAGCAGTTCTTC. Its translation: CASSPSLLEIIYNEQFF.

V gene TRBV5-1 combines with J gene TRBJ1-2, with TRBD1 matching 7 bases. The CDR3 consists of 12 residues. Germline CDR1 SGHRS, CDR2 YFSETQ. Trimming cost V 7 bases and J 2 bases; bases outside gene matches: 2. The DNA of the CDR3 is TGCGCCAGCTCGACAGGGAACTATGGCTACACCTTC. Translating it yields CASSTGNYGYTF.

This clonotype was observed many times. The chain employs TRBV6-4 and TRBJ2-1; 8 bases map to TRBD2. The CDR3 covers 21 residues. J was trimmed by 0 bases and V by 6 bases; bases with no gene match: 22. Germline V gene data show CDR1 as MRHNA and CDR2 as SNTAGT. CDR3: CASRGHMLAGSSSISYNEQFF. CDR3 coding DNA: TGTGCCAGCAGAGGTCACATGTTAGCGGGAAGCTCCAGTATCTCCTACAATGAGCAGTTCTTC.

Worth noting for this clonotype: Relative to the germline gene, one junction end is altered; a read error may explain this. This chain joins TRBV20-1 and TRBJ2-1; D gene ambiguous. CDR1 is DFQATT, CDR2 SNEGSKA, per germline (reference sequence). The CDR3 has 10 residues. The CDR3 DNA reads TGCAGTGCAAGAGCTAATGAGCAGTTCTTC. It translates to CSARANEQFF.

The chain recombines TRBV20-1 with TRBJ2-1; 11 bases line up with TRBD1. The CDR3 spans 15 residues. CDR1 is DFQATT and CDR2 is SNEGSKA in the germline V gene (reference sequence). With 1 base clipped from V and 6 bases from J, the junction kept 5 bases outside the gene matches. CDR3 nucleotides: TGCAGTGCTAGAGTTGGGGGACAGGGGGGCAATGAGCAGTTCTTC. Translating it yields CSARVGGQGGNEQFF.

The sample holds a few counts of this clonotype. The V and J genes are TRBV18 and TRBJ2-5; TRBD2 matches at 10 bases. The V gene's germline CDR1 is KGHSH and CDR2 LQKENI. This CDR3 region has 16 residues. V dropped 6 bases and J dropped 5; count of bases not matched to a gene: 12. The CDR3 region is CASSPPRLAGRETQYF. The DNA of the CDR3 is TGTGCCAGCTCCCCTCCTCGACTAGCGGGCCGGGAGACCCAGTACTTC.

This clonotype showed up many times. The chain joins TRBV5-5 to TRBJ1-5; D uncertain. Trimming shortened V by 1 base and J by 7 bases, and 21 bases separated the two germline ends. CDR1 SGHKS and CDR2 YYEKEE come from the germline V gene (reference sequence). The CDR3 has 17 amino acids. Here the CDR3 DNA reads TGTGCCAGCAGCTTGAAGTTGAGGAGGGAAGTAGGGCAGCCCCAGCATTTT. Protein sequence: CASSLKLRREVGQPQHF. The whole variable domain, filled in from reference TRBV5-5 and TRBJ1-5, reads DAGVTQSPTHLIKTRGQQVTLRCSPISGHKSVSWYQQVLGQGPQFIFQYYEKEERGRGNFPDRFSARQFPNYSSELNVNALLLGDSALYLCASSLKLRREVGQPQHFGDGTRLSIL.

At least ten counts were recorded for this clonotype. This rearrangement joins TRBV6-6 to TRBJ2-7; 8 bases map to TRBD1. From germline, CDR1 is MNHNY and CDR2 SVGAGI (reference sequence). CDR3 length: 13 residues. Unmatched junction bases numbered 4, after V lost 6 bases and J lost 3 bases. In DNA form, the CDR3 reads TGTGCCAGCAGAGGACAGGGCAACTACGAGCAGTACTTC. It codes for CASRGQGNYEQYF.

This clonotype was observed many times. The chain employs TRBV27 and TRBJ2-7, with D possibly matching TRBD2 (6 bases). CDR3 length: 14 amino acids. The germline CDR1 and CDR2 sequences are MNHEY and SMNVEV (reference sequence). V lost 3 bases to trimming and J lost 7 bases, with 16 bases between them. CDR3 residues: CASSFFPGSGEQYF. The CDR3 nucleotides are TGTGCCAGCAGTTTTTTCCCCGGGAGTGGGGAGCAGTACTTC.

The chain's CDR3 is CASSLTVRLPVYEQYF. For the CDR3, the DNA is TGTGCCAGCAGCTTAACGGTTAGACTGCCGGTGTACGAGCAGTACTTC. V and J are TRBV7-2 and TRBJ2-7, with D unclear. The germline V gene encodes CDR1 SGHTA and CDR2 FQGNSA. CDR3 size: 16 residues. With 2 bases removed from V and 4 bases from J, the gap between germline ends came to 18 bases. Complete variable domain (other parts from reference TRBV7-2 and TRBJ2-7): GAGVSQSPSNKVTEKGKDVELRCDPISGHTALYWYRQSLGQGLEFLIYFQGNSAPDKSGLPSDRFSAERTGGSVSTLTIQRTQQEDSAVYLCASSLTVRLPVYEQYFGPGTRLTVT.

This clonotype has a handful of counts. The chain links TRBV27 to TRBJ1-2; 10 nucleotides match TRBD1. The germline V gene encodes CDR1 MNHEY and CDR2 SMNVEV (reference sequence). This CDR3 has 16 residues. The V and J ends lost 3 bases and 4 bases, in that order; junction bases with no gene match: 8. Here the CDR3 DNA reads TGTGCCAGCAGTTTCCAGCCGGGACAGGGGATCTATGGCTACACCTTC. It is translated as CASSFQPGQGIYGYTF.

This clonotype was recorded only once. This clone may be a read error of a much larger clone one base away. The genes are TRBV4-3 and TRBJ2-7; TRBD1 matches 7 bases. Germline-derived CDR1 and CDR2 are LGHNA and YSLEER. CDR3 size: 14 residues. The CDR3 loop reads CACSLSRDSYEQYF. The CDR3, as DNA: TGCGCCTGCAGCCTGTCCCGGGACAGCTACGAGCAGTACTTC.

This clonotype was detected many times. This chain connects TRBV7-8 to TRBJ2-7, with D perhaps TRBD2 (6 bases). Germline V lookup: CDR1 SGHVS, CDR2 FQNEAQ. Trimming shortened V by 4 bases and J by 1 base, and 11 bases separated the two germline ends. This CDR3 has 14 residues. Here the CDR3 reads CASSYATSSYEQYF. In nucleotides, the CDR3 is TGTGCCAGCAGCTACGCGACTAGTTCCTACGAGCAGTACTTC. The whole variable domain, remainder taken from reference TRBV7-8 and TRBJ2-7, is GAGVSQSPRYKVAKRGQDVALRCDPISGHVSLFWYQQALGQGPEFLTYFQNEAQLDKSGLPSDRFFAERPEGSVSTLKIQRTQQEDSAVYLCASSYATSSYEQYFGPGTRLTVT.

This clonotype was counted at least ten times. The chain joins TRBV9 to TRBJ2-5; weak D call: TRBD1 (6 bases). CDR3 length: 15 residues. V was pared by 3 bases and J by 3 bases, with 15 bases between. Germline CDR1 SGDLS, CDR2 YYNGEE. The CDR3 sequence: CASSAEGQRKETQYF. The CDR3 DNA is TGTGCCAGCAGCGCCGAGGGACAAAGGAAAGAGACCCAGTACTTC.